Listed here are 26 T cell receptor beta chains from one sample, sequenced in a study of beta chain features in type 1 diabetes. Isolated RNA was reverse transcribed in full, so expressed TCRB transcripts were sequenced. Measured with immunoSEQ multiplex PCR; TCRdb has only the in-frame clones, and not every one. The data contain fewer than 350,000 clones, about 8.5% of them singletons. The source material was central memory CD4+ T cells from blood. The source is a woman aged 18 to 35 in good health.

The chain carries TRBV18 and TRBJ2-1; D gene unclear. V was shortened by 2 bases and J by 12 bases, with 14 bases between the two germline ends. The germline V gene encodes CDR1 KGHSH and CDR2 LQKENI. The CDR3 covers 13 residues. This CDR3 reads CASSPGVNDLQFF. DNA of the CDR3: TGTGCCAGCTCACCAGGAGTCAATGATTTGCAGTTCTTC.

The sample holds a few counts of this clone. In DNA form, the CDR3 reads TGTGCCAGCTCACTCCAGGGGGCCGAGCAGTACGTC. It translates to CASSLQGAEQYV. This rearrangement joins TRBV18 to TRBJ2-7; 8 nucleotides agree with TRBD1. Per the germline V gene, CDR1 is KGHSH and CDR2 is LQKENI. This CDR3 is 12 amino acids long. With 4 bases clipped from V and 6 bases from J, the junction kept 2 bases outside the gene matches.

This clone was counted many times. The chain couples TRBV28 to TRBJ2-1; 7 bases are shared with TRBD2. Germline V gene data show CDR1 as MDHEN and CDR2 as SYDVKM. J gave up 1 base and V 6 bases, and 6 bases lay outside the gene matches. This CDR3 contains 15 residues. CDR3: CASRPQRGSYNEQFF. The DNA for the CDR3 is TGTGCCAGCAGGCCCCAGCGGGGTTCCTACAATGAGCAGTTCTTC.

The rearrangement uses TRBV7-9 and TRBJ2-7; a possible D gene is TRBD1 (5 bases). Trimming took off 5 bases at V and 10 bases at J, with 24 bases between the two ends. CDR1 and CDR2 (germline): SEHNR, FQNEAQ (reference sequence). The CDR3 covers 15 residues. CDR3 in amino acids: CASSQDSSLRAVQYF. In DNA form, the CDR3 reads TGTGCCAGCAGCCAAGACAGTTCCCTACGAGCAGTACAGTACTTC.

Comment on this clone: The same CDR3 is also encoded by other DNA sequences in this sample. This sequence joins TRBV10-3 and TRBJ1-5; 7 nucleotides line up with TRBD1. With V trimmed by 0 bases and J by 2 bases, 4 bases remained unmatched. This CDR3 is built from 16 residues. Per the germline V gene, CDR1 is ENHRY and CDR2 is SYGVKD. The CDR3 reads CAISESGQGGNQPQHF. CDR3 nucleotide sequence: TGTGCCATCAGTGAGTCGGGGCAGGGGGGCAATCAGCCCCAGCATTTT.

The chain is built from TRBV6-5 and TRBJ1-2; TRBD1 might be the D (5 bases). The CDR3 runs 15 residues. Germline CDR1 MNHEY, CDR2 SVGAGI. V lost 2 bases and J 5 bases, leaving 15 bases between the germline ends. CDR3: CASSYTWAGGYGYTF. The CDR3 DNA is TGTGCCAGCAGTTACACGTGGGCCGGGGGGTATGGCTACACCTTC.

The V and J genes are TRBV28 and TRBJ1-2; no definite D call. This CDR3 comprises 13 residues. Germline V CDR1 and CDR2: MDHEN, SYDVKM. V lost 6 bases to trimming and J lost 4 bases, with 12 bases between them. The CDR3 region has the DNA TGTGCCAGCAGCTCCTCTTTTGGCTATGGCTACACCTTC. The encoded protein is CASSSSFGYGYTF.

The chain couples TRBV18 to TRBJ1-6, with D possibly being TRBD1 (5 bases). Trimming shortened V by 6 bases and J by 6 bases, and 15 bases separated the two germline ends. The CDR3 is 15 amino acids. The germline V gene has CDR1 KGHSH and CDR2 LQKENI. CDR3 region: CASSPTDKTNSPLHF. DNA for the CDR3: TGTGCCAGCTCCCCCACGGACAAGACTAATTCACCCCTCCACTTT.

The V call is TRBV2, the J call TRBJ1-2; 10 positions agree with TRBD1. J gave up 6 bases and V 6 bases, and 7 bases lay outside the gene matches. The CDR3 extends over 14 amino acids. Germline CDR1 SNHLY, CDR2 FYNNEI. CDR3 sequence (DNA): TGTGCCAGCAGCAGGGCCGGGACAGGGGATGGCTACACCTTC. Residues: CASSRAGTGDGYTF.

This clone was counted a few times. A read error may account for a junction end that differs from germline. The rearrangement joins TRBV7-2 to TRBJ1-2; D is uncertain. The length of the CDR3 is 13 residues. Germline assignment: CDR1 SGHTA and CDR2 FQGNSA. CDR3 sequence reads: CASSLSGNHGYTF. DNA of the CDR3: TGTGCCAGCAGCTTAAGCGGTAACCATGGCTACACCTTC. Combining the CDR3 with reference TRBV7-2 and TRBJ1-2 gives the whole variable domain GAGVSQSPSNKVTEKGKDVELRCDPISGHTALYWYRQSLGQGLEFLIYFQGNSAPDKSGLPSDRFSAERTGGSVSTLTIQRTQQEDSAVYLCASSLSGNHGYTFGSGTRLTVV.

This clone was picked up a small number of times. The rearrangement joins TRBV18 to TRBJ2-7; 7 bases are shared with TRBD1. J gave up 0 bases and V 3 bases, and 2 bases lay outside the gene matches. The CDR3 contains 14 residues. Per the germline V gene, CDR1 is KGHSH and CDR2 is LQKENI. The CDR3 reads CASSPRTGSYEQYF. DNA for the CDR3: TGTGCCAGCTCACCCCGGACAGGCTCCTACGAGCAGTACTTC.

V is TRBV14 and J is TRBJ2-1; D gene unclear. V was pared by 2 bases and J by 4 bases, with 6 bases between. The CDR3 has 13 residues. The germline gives CDR1 SGHDN, CDR2 FVKESK. The CDR3 DNA reads as TGTGCCAGCAGCCAAAGTGTGTACAATGAGCAGTTCTTC. It specifies CASSQSVYNEQFF.

The sample holds a few counts of this clone. The chain is built from TRBV7-9 and TRBJ2-5; D is uncertain. The CDR3 sequence is 14 residues long. Germline V lookup: CDR1 SEHNR, CDR2 FQNEAQ (reference sequence). Trimming pared 1 base from V and 5 bases from J, leaving 11 bases between. The CDR3 DNA sequence: TGTGCCAGCAGCTTAGTACTGTTTCTCGAGACCCAGTACTTC. It translates to CASSLVLFLETQYF.

This clone turned up a few times. The J gene is TRBJ2-1, the V gene TRBV2; the D is unclear. Trimming took off 11 bases at V and 9 bases at J, with 20 bases between the two ends. CDR3 length equals 13 residues. Germline V gene data show CDR1 as SNHLY and CDR2 as FYNNEI. CDR3 sequence reads: CAATKGPGLEQFF. CDR3 bases: TGTGCCGCCACTAAGGGCCCCGGTCTTGAGCAGTTCTTC.

This clone has just a few counts. The chain employs TRBV6-6 and TRBJ2-5; either TRBD1 or TRBD2 may fit D (5 bases each). The CDR3 extends over 13 amino acids. With 5 bases removed from V and 7 bases from J, the gap between germline ends came to 14 bases. CDR1 MNHNY and CDR2 SVGAGI come from the germline V gene (reference sequence). In nucleotides, the CDR3 is TGTGCCAGCAGTGGGGGATCAGGGATGACCCAGTACTTC. It codes for CASSGGSGMTQYF.

This clone was seen a handful of times. This chain joins TRBV18 and TRBJ2-1; tentatively, D is TRBD2 (5 bases). The CDR3 runs 14 residues. Germline lookup yields CDR1 KGHSH and CDR2 LQKENI. Trimming shortened V by 3 bases and J by 3 bases, and 9 bases separated the two germline ends. The CDR3 bases are TGTGCCAGCTCACCCCGGGGAAACTACAATGAGCAGTTCTTC. This translates into CASSPRGNYNEQFF. Filled out from reference TRBV18 and TRBJ2-1, the complete variable domain reads NAGVMQNPRHLVRRRGQEARLRCSPMKGHSHVYWYRQLPEEGLKFMVYLQKENIIDESGMPKERFSAEFPKEGPSILRIQQVVRGDSAAYFCASSPRGNYNEQFFGPGTRLTVL.

This sequence joins TRBV7-2 and TRBJ2-5; D is unclear. Germline-derived CDR1 and CDR2 are SGHTA and FQGNSA. The V end lost 1 base, the J end lost 4 bases, and 13 bases lay between the germline ends. The CDR3 totals 15 residues. CDR3 DNA: TGTGCCAGCAGCTTAGGTCGTCCCGGCGTAGAGACCCAGTACTTC. Amino acids: CASSLGRPGVETQYF.

There are a few counts of this clone. The chain employs TRBV11-1 and TRBJ1-1, with D possibly TRBD1 on 5 matching bases. The V end lost 5 bases, the J end lost 4 bases, and 17 bases lay between the germline ends. The CDR3 runs to 15 residues. CDR1 SGHAT and CDR2 FQDESV come from the germline V gene (reference sequence). This chain's CDR3 is CASSMPREGSTEAFF. CDR3 coding DNA: TGTGCCAGCAGCATGCCCAGGGAGGGGAGCACTGAAGCTTTCTTT.

This clone has a count of ten or more. The chain combines TRBV11-2 with TRBJ2-6; D possibly uses TRBD1 or TRBD2 (5 bases each). Trimming left V 3 bases short and J 0 bases short, with 9 bases between. Germline V gene lookup returns CDR1 SGHAT and CDR2 FQNNGV. The CDR3 totals 16 residues. The DNA of the CDR3 is TGTGCCAGCAGCTTCCAGGGAGTCTCTGGGGCCAACGTCCTGACTTTC. Its translation: CASSFQGVSGANVLTF.

This clone was observed a few times. The V gene is TRBV7-3, the J gene TRBJ2-3; TRBD1 matches 7 bases. The CDR3 loop spans 13 amino acids. V was clipped by 6 bases and J by 4 bases; unmatched bases: 4. Germline V gene data show CDR1 as SGHTA and CDR2 as FQGTGA. CDR3 coding DNA: TGTGCCAGCAGTTGGACAGGTCCAGATACGCAGTATTTT. This translates into CASSWTGPDTQYF.

In nucleotides, the CDR3 is TGTGCCAGCACCCAGTCCCCTAGCGGGGATACGCAGTATTTT. Translating gives CASTQSPSGDTQYF. This chain joins TRBV11-2 and TRBJ2-3, with 8 positions matching TRBD2. This CDR3 has 14 residues. V was pared by 7 bases and J by 6 bases, with 9 bases of the junction left unmatched. CDR1 and CDR2 from the germline V gene are SGHAT and FQNNGV.

Only a few counts were recorded for this clone. V gene TRBV5-1 combines with J gene TRBJ2-5, with D unresolved. Trimming took off 0 bases at V and 5 bases at J, with 11 bases between the two ends. The length of the CDR3 is 14 residues. Per germline, CDR1 SGHRS and CDR2 YFSETQ. The DNA for the CDR3 is TGCGCCAGCAGCTTGGGACGGGCCGCGGAGACCCAGTACTTC. This translates into CASSLGRAAETQYF. The complete variable domain, with remaining parts taken from reference TRBV5-1 and TRBJ2-5, reads KAGVTQTPRYLIKTRGQQVTLSCSPISGHRSVSWYQQTPGQGLQFLFEYFSETQRNKGNFPGRFSGRQFSNSRSEMNVSTLELGDSALYLCASSLGRAAETQYFGPGTRLLVL.

The chain carries TRBV18 and TRBJ2-7; 8 bases line up with TRBD1. This CDR3 comprises 15 residues. V trimming: 3 bases; J trimming: 2 bases; junction bases outside the gene matches: 6. CDR1 and CDR2 from the germline V gene are KGHSH and LQKENI. The CDR3 reads CASSPDRGSTYEQYF. CDR3 DNA sequence: TGTGCCAGCTCACCCGACAGGGGCTCCACCTACGAGCAGTACTTC. Filled out from reference TRBV18 and TRBJ2-7, the complete variable domain reads NAGVMQNPRHLVRRRGQEARLRCSPMKGHSHVYWYRQLPEEGLKFMVYLQKENIIDESGMPKERFSAEFPKEGPSILRIQQVVRGDSAAYFCASSPDRGSTYEQYFGPGTRLTVT.

This clone was recorded a few times. A read error may produce the germline difference seen at one junction end. The rearrangement joins TRBV18 to TRBJ2-1; D perhaps matches TRBD2 (5 bases). Germline V CDR1 and CDR2: KGHSH, LQKENI. This CDR3 is 11 amino acids long. The CDR3 loop is CASSDYHEQFF. The CDR3 region has the DNA TGTGCCAGCTCAGACTACCATGAGCAGTTCTTC. Looking up the rest from reference TRBV18 and TRBJ2-1 gives the full variable domain: NAGVMQNPRHLVRRRGQEARLRCSPMKGHSHVYWYRQLPEEGLKFMVYLQKENIIDESGMPKERFSAEFPKEGPSILRIQQVVRGDSAAYFCASSDYHEQFFGPGTRLTVL.

The genes are TRBV23-1 and TRBJ2-7, with D uncertain. TRBV23-1 has ORF status, its function being uncertain. V lost 3 bases, J lost 2 bases, and 11 bases lay in between. This CDR3 region has 14 residues. CDR3 nucleotides: TGCGCCAGCAGTCACCCGATGGGGACCTACGAGCAGTACGTC. This encodes CASSHPMGTYEQYV.

The chain combines TRBV7-2 with TRBJ2-5; TRBD2 agrees at 7 bases. CDR1 and CDR2 from the germline V gene are SGHTA and FQGNSA. V trimming: 7 bases; J trimming: 5 bases; junction bases outside the gene matches: 7. The CDR3 loop spans 13 amino acids. CDR3 region: CASTPGSGETQYF. DNA for the CDR3: TGTGCCAGCACGCCAGGTAGCGGGGAGACCCAGTACTTC.